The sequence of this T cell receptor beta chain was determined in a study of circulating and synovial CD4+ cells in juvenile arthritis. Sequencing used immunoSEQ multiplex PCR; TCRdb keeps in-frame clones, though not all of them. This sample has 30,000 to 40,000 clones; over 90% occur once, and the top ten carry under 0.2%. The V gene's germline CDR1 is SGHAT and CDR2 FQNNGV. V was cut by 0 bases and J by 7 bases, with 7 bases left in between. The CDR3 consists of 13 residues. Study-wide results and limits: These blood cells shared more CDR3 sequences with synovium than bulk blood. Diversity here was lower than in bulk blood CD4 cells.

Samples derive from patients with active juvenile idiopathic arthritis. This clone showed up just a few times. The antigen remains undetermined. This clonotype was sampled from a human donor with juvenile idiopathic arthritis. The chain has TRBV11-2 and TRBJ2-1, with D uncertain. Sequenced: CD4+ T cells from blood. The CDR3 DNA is TGTGCCAGCAGCTTAGATGCAGCGAATGAGCAGTTCTTC. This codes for CASSLDAANEQFF.